These 30 T cell receptor beta chains came from one sample sequenced in a study of long-term antiretroviral therapy in people with HIV. The assay, immunoSEQ v3.0, was run at survey level. The table came from immunoSEQ multiplex PCR; TCRdb's copy has only in-frame clones and leaves some out. This sample carries tens of thousands of clones, around 87% of them seen once, and the ten largest clones take around 4.7%. Sample: unsorted PBMCs, taken around 2.6 years after starting antiretroviral therapy. The receptors originated from a man aged 35 to 55 with HIV.

The chain carries TRBV4-2 and TRBJ1-4, with a possible D match to TRBD1 (5 bases). The germline V and J ends were trimmed by 2 bases and 4 bases, with 14 bases remaining between them. Germline-derived CDR1 and CDR2 are LGHNA and YNFKEQ. This CDR3 has 16 amino acids. CDR3 amino acids: CASSQPSGADNEKLFF. CDR3 DNA: TGTGCCAGCAGCCAACCCTCCGGGGCGGATAATGAAAAACTGTTTTTT.

The CDR3 protein is CASSQDRGIVGQGYEQYF. CDR3 in DNA: TGCGCCAGCAGCCAAGATCGGGGGATAGTGGGACAGGGCTACGAGCAGTACTTC. The V and J genes are TRBV4-3 and TRBJ2-7, with 9 bases lining up with TRBD1. The CDR3 sequence is 18 residues long. Germline V CDR1 and CDR2: LGHNA, YSLEER. J gave up 3 bases and V 0 bases, and 12 bases lay outside the gene matches.

The sample holds one count of this clone. The chain joins TRBV6-5 to TRBJ1-5, with TRBD1 as a possible D gene (5 bases). The ends were cut back, 0 bases at V and 6 bases at J, with 15 bases in the middle. The V gene's germline CDR1 is MNHEY and CDR2 SVGAGI. CDR3 length: 16 amino acids. The CDR3 coding sequence is TGTGCCAGCAGTTACTCTAGCGCAGGGTCGACTCAGCCCCAGCATTTT. This translates into CASSYSSAGSTQPQHF.

This clone was seen only once. V and J are TRBV7-8 and TRBJ1-2; the D gene is possibly TRBD1 (6 bases). V was trimmed by 3 bases and J by 5 bases, leaving 13 bases between them. Looked up from germline, CDR1 is SGHVS and CDR2 is FQNEAQ. The CDR3 has 14 residues. CDR3 in DNA: TGTGCCAGCAGCTTGCACCGGGACATATATGGCTACACCTTC. Translated: CASSLHRDIYGYTF.

The J gene is TRBJ2-7, the V gene TRBV6-5; tentatively, D is TRBD1 or TRBD2 (5 bases each). CDR3 length equals 15 residues. Germline V gives CDR1 MNHEY, CDR2 SVGAGI. V lost 2 bases to trimming and J lost 0 bases, with 11 bases between them. CDR3 in amino acids: CASSYGEGSSYEQYF. CDR3 nucleotide sequence: TGTGCCAGCAGTTACGGCGAGGGGAGCTCCTACGAGCAGTACTTC.

V usage is TRBV25-1 and J usage is TRBJ2-4; 8 bases match TRBD1. V lost 10 bases and J lost 5; bases outside the gene matches: 4. CDR1 MGHDK and CDR2 SYGVNS come from the germline V gene. This CDR3 is built from 12 residues. The CDR3 protein is CATSGQENIQYF. CDR3 coding DNA: TGTGCCACCTCGGGACAGGAAAACATTCAGTACTTC.

This chain links TRBV11-3 with TRBJ2-2, with D possibly matching TRBD1 (6 bases). The CDR3 extends over 15 amino acids. Germline V lookup: CDR1 SGHNT, CDR2 YENEEA. V was trimmed by 1 base and J by 0 bases, leaving 6 bases between them. The CDR3 DNA reads TGTGCCAGCAGCTTAGCAGGGGCGAACACCGGGGAGCTGTTTTTT. Amino acid sequence: CASSLAGANTGELFF.

By proportion, this clone is medium-sized. V usage is TRBV28 and J usage is TRBJ1-3, with 10 nucleotides matching TRBD1. Germline V gene data show CDR1 as MDHEN and CDR2 as SYDVKM. The CDR3 contains 19 residues. Trimming cost V 3 bases and J 0 bases; bases outside gene matches: 11. CDR3 protein: CASSFWGRTGGNSGNTIYF. The CDR3 region has the DNA TGTGCCAGCAGTTTTTGGGGTCGGACAGGGGGAAACTCTGGAAACACCATATATTTT.

This clone was recorded only once. The chain couples TRBV7-9 to TRBJ1-1; no clear D. The CDR3 extends over 15 amino acids. V lost 2 bases and J lost 1, with 11 bases in between. Germline-derived CDR1 and CDR2 are SEHNR and FQNEAQ (reference sequence). This CDR3 is CASSLRVSGNTEAFF. In nucleotides, the CDR3 is TGTGCCAGCAGCTTAAGGGTCAGTGGGAACACTGAAGCTTTCTTT.

The chain uses TRBV7-9 and TRBJ1-1; D is undetermined. V was pared by 1 base and J by 2 bases, with 8 bases between. This CDR3 is 14 amino acids long. Germline V gene lookup returns CDR1 SEHNR and CDR2 FQNEAQ (reference sequence). CDR3 nucleotides: TGTGCCAGCAGCTTAGAACAGATAAACACTGAAGCTTTCTTT. It specifies CASSLEQINTEAFF.

The V call is TRBV7-9, the J call TRBJ1-4; D unresolved. Looked up from germline, CDR1 is SEHNR and CDR2 is FQNEAQ (reference sequence). Trimming cost V 6 bases and J 0 bases, with 11 bases left between them. The CDR3 contains 15 residues. The CDR3: CASSLLSATNEKLFF. The CDR3 bases are TGTGCCAGCAGTCTACTCAGTGCAACTAATGAAAAACTGTTTTTT.

This chain uses TRBV4-1 with TRBJ2-2; D not certain. Trimming removed 5 bases from V and 0 bases from J, with 10 bases in between. Germline CDR1 and CDR2: MGHRA and YSYEKL. The CDR3 sequence is 15 residues long. For the CDR3, the DNA is TGCGCCAGCAGCACTGGACCGACGAACACCGGGGAGCTGTTTTTT. Encoded protein: CASSTGPTNTGELFF.

The V gene is TRBV6-6, the J gene TRBJ1-2, with TRBD1 as a possible D gene (6 bases). The V gene lost 0 bases and the J gene lost 5 bases, with 13 bases spanning the gap. Germline assignment: CDR1 MNHNY and CDR2 SVGAGI (reference sequence). This CDR3 is 15 amino acids long. DNA for the CDR3: TGTGCCAGCAGTTACTCTGGACAGCCGTCTTATGGCTACACCTTC. Residues: CASSYSGQPSYGYTF.

The rearrangement links TRBV2 to TRBJ1-3; D call uncertain. The germline V and J ends were trimmed by 3 bases and 0 bases, with 6 bases remaining between them. Per germline, CDR1 SNHLY and CDR2 FYNNEI. This CDR3 is 14 amino acids long. The CDR3 spells CASSEDGSGNTIYF. The CDR3 DNA follows: TGTGCCAGCAGTGAGGACGGCTCTGGAAACACCATATATTTT.

The V call is TRBV27, the J call TRBJ1-1; 9 bases match TRBD1. Germline V gene lookup returns CDR1 MNHEY and CDR2 SMNVEV (reference sequence). The CDR3 sequence is 14 residues long. Trimming cost V 3 bases and J 4 bases; bases outside gene matches: 3. For the CDR3, the DNA is TGTGCCAGCAGTTTCGGGACAGGGACCACTGAAGCTTTCTTT. Translating gives CASSFGTGTTEAFF.

This chain connects TRBV4-2 to TRBJ1-6, with D unclear. This CDR3 spans 14 amino acids. The V gene lost 2 bases and the J gene lost 9 bases, with 11 bases spanning the gap. Germline V gene sequence: CDR1 LGHNA, CDR2 YNFKEQ. Written as DNA, the CDR3 is TGTGCCAGCAGCCAAAGTAGGACCGGTTCACCCCTCCACTTT. Protein sequence: CASSQSRTGSPLHF.

As regards this clone: Other nucleotide sequences in the sample specify the same CDR3. The V call is TRBV6-6, the J call TRBJ2-3; no clear D. The CDR3 runs to 13 residues. Germline CDR1 reads MNHNY; CDR2 reads SVGAGI (reference sequence). Trimming removed 4 bases from V and 1 base from J, with 6 bases in between. CDR3: CASSSSGTDTQYF. The CDR3 DNA is TGTGCCAGCAGTTCGAGCGGCACAGATACGCAGTATTTT.

The genes are TRBV5-1 and TRBJ1-1; D gene unclear. CDR1 SGHRS and CDR2 YFSETQ come from the germline V gene. This CDR3 contains 13 residues. The V gene lost 5 bases and the J gene lost 4 bases, with 12 bases spanning the gap. The CDR3 bases are TGCGCCAGCAGGGACGATACCCTCACTGAAGCTTTCTTT. Translating it yields CASRDDTLTEAFF.

The CDR3 DNA sequence: TGCGCCAGCAGCTCGCCCGACTCACCTGGCGCCTACGAGCAGTACTTC. Translation: CASSSPDSPGAYEQYF. The chain carries TRBV5-1 and TRBJ2-7; no clear D. Per germline, CDR1 SGHRS and CDR2 YFSETQ. V shed 3 bases and J shed 2 bases, with 18 bases lying between them. The CDR3 loop spans 16 amino acids.

J is TRBJ1-5 and V is TRBV27, with D perhaps TRBD1 (5 bases). V was cut by 5 bases and J by 0 bases, with 11 bases left in between. The CDR3 consists of 15 residues. Germline V gene data show CDR1 as MNHEY and CDR2 as SMNVEV (reference sequence). The CDR3 reads CASSMTVYSNQPQHF. The CDR3 DNA follows: TGTGCCAGCAGTATGACAGTGTATAGCAATCAGCCCCAGCATTTT.

The chain employs TRBV5-4 and TRBJ2-3, with unresolved D. Germline assignment: CDR1 SGHNT and CDR2 YYREEE (reference sequence). The CDR3 is made up of 15 amino acids. V was clipped by 3 bases and J by 2 bases, with 13 bases between them. The CDR3 spells CASSSLPSLTDTQYF. CDR3 nucleotides: TGTGCCAGCAGCTCCCTTCCCTCCCTCACAGATACGCAGTATTTT.

This clone was detected only a few times. The chain links TRBV7-9 to TRBJ2-7; 13 bases line up with TRBD2. Germline CDR1 reads SEHNR; CDR2 reads FQNEAQ (reference sequence). The J segment lost 3 bases and the V segment lost 5 bases, leaving 16 bases of the junction unmatched. CDR3 size: 19 residues. CDR3 protein: CASSQSTGTSGTAYYEQYF. The CDR3 DNA sequence: TGTGCCAGCAGCCAGAGCACCGGGACTAGCGGGACCGCGTACTACGAGCAGTACTTC. Together with reference TRBV7-9 and TRBJ2-7, the CDR3 gives the full variable domain: DTGVSQNPRHKITKRGQNVTFRCDPISEHNRLYWYRQTLGQGPEFLTYFQNEAQLEKSRLLSDRFSAERPKGSFSTLEIQRTEQGDSAMYLCASSQSTGTSGTAYYEQYFGPGTRLTVT.

The chain uses TRBV20-1 and TRBJ2-5, with D unclear. Trimming removed 6 bases from V and 2 bases from J, with 4 bases in between. The CDR3 consists of 10 residues. Germline loops: CDR1 DFQATT, CDR2 SNEGSKA (reference sequence). The DNA of the CDR3 is TGCAGTGCCAATCAAGAGACCCAGTACTTC. Its protein is CSANQETQYF.

The chain uses TRBV4-2 and TRBJ2-2; D might be TRBD1 (6 bases). The CDR3 runs 14 residues. Trimming removed 0 bases from V and 5 bases from J, with 7 bases in between. CDR1 LGHNA and CDR2 YNFKEQ come from the germline V gene. The CDR3 here is CASSQDRGTGELFF. The CDR3 DNA sequence: TGTGCCAGCAGCCAAGACAGGGGAACCGGGGAGCTGTTTTTT.

CDR3 residues: CASDGSYYGYTF. The CDR3 nucleotides are TGTGCCAGCGACGGATCTTACTATGGCTACACCTTC. The chain combines TRBV5-8 with TRBJ1-2, with D hard to call. Germline CDR1 reads SGHTS; CDR2 reads YDEGEE. The CDR3 has 12 residues. V lost 7 bases, J lost 3 bases, and 10 bases lay in between.

The DNA of the CDR3 is TGTGCCATCAGTGAGAGTAGGGAGGATTCACCCCTCCACTTT. Translation gives CAISESREDSPLHF. The V and J genes are TRBV10-3 and TRBJ1-6; D not certain. Trimming left V 2 bases short and J 8 bases short, with 10 bases between. The CDR3 totals 14 residues. Germline V lookup: CDR1 ENHRY, CDR2 SYGVKD.

This chain uses TRBV5-1 with TRBJ2-2; TRBD1 matches at 7 bases. V trimming: 3 bases; J trimming: 1 base; junction bases outside the gene matches: 9. The CDR3 spans 17 residues. CDR1 is SGHRS and CDR2 is YFSETQ in the germline V gene. The CDR3 is CASSSGWDSWNTGELFF. The CDR3 coding sequence is TGCGCCAGCAGCTCGGGCTGGGACAGTTGGAACACCGGGGAGCTGTTTTTT.

V is TRBV2 and J is TRBJ1-1; the D is unclear. Germline V gene sequence: CDR1 SNHLY, CDR2 FYNNEI. The CDR3 sequence is 14 residues long. The ends were cut back, 5 bases at V and 1 base at J, with 11 bases in the middle. In DNA, the CDR3 is TGTGCCAGCAGTAAAGAGAGATCGAACACTGAAGCTTTCTTT. Its translation is CASSKERSNTEAFF.

The CDR3 loop is CASSPGTFRNTEAFF. In DNA, the CDR3 is TGTGCCAGCAGTCCTGGGACATTCAGGAACACTGAAGCTTTCTTT. The chain links TRBV27 to TRBJ1-1; the D gene is possibly TRBD1 (6 bases). Germline CDR1 and CDR2: MNHEY and SMNVEV (reference sequence). V shed 5 bases and J shed 1 base, with 14 bases lying between them. CDR3 length: 15 amino acids.

The chain combines TRBV7-2 with TRBJ2-1; D possibly corresponds to TRBD1 (6 bases). Trimming pared 2 bases from V and 5 bases from J, leaving 13 bases between. CDR1 SGHTA and CDR2 FQGNSA come from the germline V gene. The length of the CDR3 is 15 residues. CDR3 DNA sequence: TGTGCCAGCAGCTTAAGCGTATCAGGGGACAATGAGCAGTTCTTC. Protein: CASSLSVSGDNEQFF. The full variable domain, with the rest looked up from reference TRBV7-2 and TRBJ2-1, is GAGVSQSPSNKVTEKGKDVELRCDPISGHTALYWYRQSLGQGLEFLIYFQGNSAPDKSGLPSDRFSAERTGGSVSTLTIQRTQQEDSAVYLCASSLSVSGDNEQFFGPGTRLTVL.